In this sample, the clone carrying this T cell receptor beta chain turned up once. In the study's own analysis: Quantification of nucleated cells was approximated via reference gene primer amplification. Profiling relied on immunoSEQ multiplex PCR, and the TCRdb table lists in-frame clones only, not all of them. V and J calls and clone size are given by that table; D and trimming were obtained from the DNA. Among 300,000 to 350,000 clones listed, roughly 90% were seen once. Germline V CDR1 and CDR2: SGDLS, YYNGEE. The V and J ends lost 3 bases and 1 base respectively, with 13 bases between them. This CDR3 is 15 amino acids long. This specimen comes from a study of blood T cell repertoires in COVID-19. Looking at the study overall: The United States, Italy and Spain supplied acute and convalescent COVID-19 samples. From T cells, B-cell-depleted T cells, or PBMCs came the material, which was cDNA or gDNA.

Sequenced input: peripheral blood. The V and J genes are TRBV9 and TRBJ1-2; D is ambiguous. The TCR comes from a woman aged 25 to 45 with COVID-19, enrolled during active disease. The CDR3 spells CASSANGVFNYGYTF. The DNA of the CDR3 is TGTGCCAGCAGCGCCAACGGGGTCTTTAACTATGGCTACACCTTC.